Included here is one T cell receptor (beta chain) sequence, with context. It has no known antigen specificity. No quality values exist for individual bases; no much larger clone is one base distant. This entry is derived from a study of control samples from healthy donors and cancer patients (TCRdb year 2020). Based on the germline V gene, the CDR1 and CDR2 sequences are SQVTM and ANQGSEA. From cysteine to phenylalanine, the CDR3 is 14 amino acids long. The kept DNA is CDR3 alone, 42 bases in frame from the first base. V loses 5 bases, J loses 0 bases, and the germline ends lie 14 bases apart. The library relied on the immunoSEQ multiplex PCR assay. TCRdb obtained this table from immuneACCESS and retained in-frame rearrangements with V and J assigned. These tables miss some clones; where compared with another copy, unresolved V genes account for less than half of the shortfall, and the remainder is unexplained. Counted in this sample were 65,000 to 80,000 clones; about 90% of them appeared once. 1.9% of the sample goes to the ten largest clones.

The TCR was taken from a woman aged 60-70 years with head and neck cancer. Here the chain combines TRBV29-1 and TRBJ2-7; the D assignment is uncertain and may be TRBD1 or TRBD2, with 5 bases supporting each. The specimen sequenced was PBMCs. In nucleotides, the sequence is TGCAGCGTTACCGCCGGGACCAGCTCCTACGAGCAGTACTTC. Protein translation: CSVTAGTSSYEQYF.